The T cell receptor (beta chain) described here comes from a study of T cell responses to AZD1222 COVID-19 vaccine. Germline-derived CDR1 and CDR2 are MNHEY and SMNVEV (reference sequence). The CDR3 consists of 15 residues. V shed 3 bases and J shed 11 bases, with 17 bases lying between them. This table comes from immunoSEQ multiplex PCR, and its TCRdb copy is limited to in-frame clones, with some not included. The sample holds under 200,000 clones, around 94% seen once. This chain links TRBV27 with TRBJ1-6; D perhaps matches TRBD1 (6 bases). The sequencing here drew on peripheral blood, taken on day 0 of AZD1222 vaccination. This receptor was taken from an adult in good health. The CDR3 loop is CASSFSDRLDAPLHF. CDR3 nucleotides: TGTGCCAGCAGTTTCTCGGACAGACTCGACGCACCCCTCCACTTT.